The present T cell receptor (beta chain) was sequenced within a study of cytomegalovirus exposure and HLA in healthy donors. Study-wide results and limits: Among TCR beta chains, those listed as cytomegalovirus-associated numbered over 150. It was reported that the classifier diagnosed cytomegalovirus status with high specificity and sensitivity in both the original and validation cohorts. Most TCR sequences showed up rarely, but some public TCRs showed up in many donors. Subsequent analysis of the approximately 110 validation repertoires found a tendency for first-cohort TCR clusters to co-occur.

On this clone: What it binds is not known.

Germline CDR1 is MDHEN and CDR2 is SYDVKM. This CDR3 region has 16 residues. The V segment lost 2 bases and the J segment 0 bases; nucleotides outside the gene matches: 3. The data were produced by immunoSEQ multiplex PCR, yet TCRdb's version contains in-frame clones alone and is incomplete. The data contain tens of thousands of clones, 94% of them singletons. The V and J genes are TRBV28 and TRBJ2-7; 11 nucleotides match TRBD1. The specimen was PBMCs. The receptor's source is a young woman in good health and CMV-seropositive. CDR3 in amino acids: CASSLGTGGSSYEQYF. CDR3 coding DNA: TGTGCCAGCAGTTTAGGGACAGGGGGTAGCTCCTACGAGCAGTACTTC.